This T cell receptor beta chain is drawn from a study of identical twins. Overall study results and limits: Out-of-frame TCR alpha sharing in monozygotic twins exceeded recombination model predictions. Twins showed weaker excess sharing in their beta out-of-frame sequences.

Comments on this clonotype: What it binds is not known.

TCRdb recomputed calls from the 5' RACE reads with MiXCR, one row per CDR3 protein. The sample records fewer than 250,000 distinct CDR3 sequences, less than 10% being singletons. The specimen was memory (CD45RO+) T cells sorted from blood. The clonotype comes from a woman younger than 30 in good health.

The CDR3: CSAPGTSATNEQFF. In nucleotides, the CDR3 is TGCAGCGCACCAGGGACTAGCGCTACGAATGAGCAGTTCTTC. The chain employs TRBV29-1 and TRBJ2-1; TRBD2 matches at 10 bases. Per germline, CDR1 SQVTM and CDR2 ANQGSEA. The CDR3 contains 14 residues. V was pared by 7 bases and J by 7 bases, with 10 bases of the junction left unmatched.